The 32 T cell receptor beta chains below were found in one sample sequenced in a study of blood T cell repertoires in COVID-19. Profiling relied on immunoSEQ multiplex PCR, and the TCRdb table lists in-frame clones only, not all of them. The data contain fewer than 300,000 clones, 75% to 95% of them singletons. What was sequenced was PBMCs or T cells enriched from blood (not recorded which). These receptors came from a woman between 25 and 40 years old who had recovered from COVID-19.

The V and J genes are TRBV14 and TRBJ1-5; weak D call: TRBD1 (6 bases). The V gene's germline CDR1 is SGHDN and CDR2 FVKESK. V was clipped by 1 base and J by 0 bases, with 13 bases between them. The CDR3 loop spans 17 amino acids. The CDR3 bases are TGTGCCAGCAGCCAAGTGGGGGCACCCTATAGCAATCAGCCCCAGCATTTT. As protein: CASSQVGAPYSNQPQHF.

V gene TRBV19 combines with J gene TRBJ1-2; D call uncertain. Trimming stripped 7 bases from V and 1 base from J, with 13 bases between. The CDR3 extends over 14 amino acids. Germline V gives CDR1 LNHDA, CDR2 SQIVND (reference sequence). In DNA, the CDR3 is TGTGCCAGTACCATCAATCAGATTAACTATGGCTACACCTTC. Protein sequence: CASTINQINYGYTF. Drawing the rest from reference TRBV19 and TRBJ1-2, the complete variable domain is DGGITQSPKYLFRKEGQNVTLSCEQNLNHDAMYWYRQDPGQGLRLIYYSQIVNDFQKGDIAEGYSVSREKKESFPLTVTSAQKNPTAFYLCASTINQINYGYTFGSGTRLTVV.

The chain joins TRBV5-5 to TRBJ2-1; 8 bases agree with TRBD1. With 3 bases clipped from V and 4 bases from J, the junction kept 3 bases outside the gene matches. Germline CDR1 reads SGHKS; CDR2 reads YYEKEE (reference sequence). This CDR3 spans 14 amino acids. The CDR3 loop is CASSSRQGYNEQFF. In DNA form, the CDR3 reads TGTGCCAGCAGCTCTCGACAGGGGTACAATGAGCAGTTCTTC.

The CDR3 DNA follows: TGCGCCAGCAGCTTGACAGGGGGCGTGAATCAGCCCCAGCATTTT. Protein sequence: CASSLTGGVNQPQHF. V gene TRBV5-1 combines with J gene TRBJ1-5; 9 bases agree with TRBD1. Trimming at V came to 1 base and at J to 4 bases, leaving 3 bases not matched to a gene. This CDR3 has 15 amino acids. The V gene's germline CDR1 is SGHRS and CDR2 YFSETQ.

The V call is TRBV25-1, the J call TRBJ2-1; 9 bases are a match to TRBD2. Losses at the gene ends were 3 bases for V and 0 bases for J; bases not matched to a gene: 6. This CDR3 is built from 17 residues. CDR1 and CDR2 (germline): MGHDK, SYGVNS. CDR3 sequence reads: CASSDGPSGVSYNEQFF. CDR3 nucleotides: TGTGCCAGCAGTGATGGGCCTAGCGGGGTCTCCTACAATGAGCAGTTCTTC.

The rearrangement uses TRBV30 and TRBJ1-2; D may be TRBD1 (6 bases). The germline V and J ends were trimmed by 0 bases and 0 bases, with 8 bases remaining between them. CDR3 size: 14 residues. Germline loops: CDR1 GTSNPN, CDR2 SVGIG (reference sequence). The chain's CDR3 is CAWSVQGTNYGYTF. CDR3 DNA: TGTGCCTGGAGTGTACAGGGTACTAACTATGGCTACACCTTC.

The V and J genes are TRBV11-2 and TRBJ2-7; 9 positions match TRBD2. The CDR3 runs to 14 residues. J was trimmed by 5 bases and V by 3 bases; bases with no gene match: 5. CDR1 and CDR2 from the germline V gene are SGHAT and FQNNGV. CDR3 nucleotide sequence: TGTGCCAGCAGCTTGCGGGAGGGGATCGACGAGCAGTACTTC. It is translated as CASSLREGIDEQYF.

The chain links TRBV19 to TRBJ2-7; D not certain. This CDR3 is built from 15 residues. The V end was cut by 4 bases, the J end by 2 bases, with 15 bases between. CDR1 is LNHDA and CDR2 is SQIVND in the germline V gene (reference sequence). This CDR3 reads CASSTTGAATYEQYF. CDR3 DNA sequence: TGTGCCAGTAGTACCACTGGAGCCGCTACCTACGAGCAGTACTTC.

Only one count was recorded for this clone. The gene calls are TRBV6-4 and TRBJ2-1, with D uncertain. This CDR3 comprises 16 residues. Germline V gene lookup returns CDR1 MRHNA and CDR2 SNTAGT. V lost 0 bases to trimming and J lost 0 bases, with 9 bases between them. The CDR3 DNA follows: TGTGCCAGCAGTGACTCGAAACAATCCTCCTACAATGAGCAGTTCTTC. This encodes CASSDSKQSSYNEQFF.

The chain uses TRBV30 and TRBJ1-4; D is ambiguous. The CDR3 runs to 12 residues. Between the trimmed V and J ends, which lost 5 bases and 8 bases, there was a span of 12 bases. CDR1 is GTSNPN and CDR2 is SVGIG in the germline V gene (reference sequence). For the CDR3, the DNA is TGTGCCTGGCTTCGGGGAGGGGAAAAACTGTTTTTT. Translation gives CAWLRGGEKLFF.

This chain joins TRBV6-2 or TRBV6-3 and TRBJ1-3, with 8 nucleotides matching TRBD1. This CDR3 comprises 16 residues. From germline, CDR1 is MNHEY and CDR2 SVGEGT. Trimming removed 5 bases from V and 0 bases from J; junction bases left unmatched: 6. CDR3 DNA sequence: TGTGCCAGCAGTAACCGGGACAGGAGCTCTGGAAACACCATATATTTT. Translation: CASSNRDRSSGNTIYF.

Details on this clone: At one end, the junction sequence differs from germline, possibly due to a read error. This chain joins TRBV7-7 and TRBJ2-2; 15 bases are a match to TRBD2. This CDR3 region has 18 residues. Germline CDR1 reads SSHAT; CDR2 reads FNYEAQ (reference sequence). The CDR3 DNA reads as TGTGCTAGCAGTCCCCGGACTAGCGGGAGGGGTGCGACCGGGGAGCTGTTTTTT. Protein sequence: CASSPRTSGRGATGELFF.

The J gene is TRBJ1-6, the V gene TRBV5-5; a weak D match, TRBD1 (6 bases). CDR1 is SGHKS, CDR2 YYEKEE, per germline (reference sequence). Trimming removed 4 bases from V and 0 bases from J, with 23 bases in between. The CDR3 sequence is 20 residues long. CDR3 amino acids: CASSLDSGTPTSSYNSPLHF. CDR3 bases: TGTGCCAGCAGCCTTGATAGCGGGACACCTACTAGCTCCTATAATTCACCCCTCCACTTT.

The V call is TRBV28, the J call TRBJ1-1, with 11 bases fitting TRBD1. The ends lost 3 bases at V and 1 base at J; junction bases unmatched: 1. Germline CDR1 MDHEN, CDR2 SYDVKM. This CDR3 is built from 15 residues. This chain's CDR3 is CASSFGQGANTEAFF. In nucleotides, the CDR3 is TGTGCCAGCAGTTTCGGACAGGGGGCGAACACTGAAGCTTTCTTT.

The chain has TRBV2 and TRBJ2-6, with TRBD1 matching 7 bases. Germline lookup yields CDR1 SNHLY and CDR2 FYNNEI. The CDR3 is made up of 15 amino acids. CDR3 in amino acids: CTTSRQGAGANVLTF. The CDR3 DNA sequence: TGTACCACCTCGCGGCAGGGGGCTGGGGCCAACGTCCTGACTTTC. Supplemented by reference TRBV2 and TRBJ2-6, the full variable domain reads EPEVTQTPSHQVTQMGQEVILRCVPISNHLYFYWYRQILGQKVEFLVSFYNNEISEKSEIFDDQFSVERPDGSNFTLKIRSTKLEDSAMYFCTTSRQGAGANVLTFGAGSRLTVL.

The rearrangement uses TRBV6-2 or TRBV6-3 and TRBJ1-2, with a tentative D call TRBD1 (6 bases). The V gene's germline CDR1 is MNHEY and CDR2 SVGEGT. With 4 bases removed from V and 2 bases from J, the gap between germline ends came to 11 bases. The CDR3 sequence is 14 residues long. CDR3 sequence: CASSSRTENYGYTF. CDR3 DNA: TGTGCCAGCAGTTCCAGGACAGAAAACTATGGCTACACCTTC.

CDR3 sequence: CATSDLFTSGSTDTQYF. CDR3 bases: TGTGCCACCAGTGATTTGTTTACTAGCGGGAGCACAGATACGCAGTATTTT. The chain uses TRBV24-1 and TRBJ2-3; TRBD2 matches at 9 bases. V was pared by 0 bases and J by 0 bases, with 3 bases of the junction left unmatched. The CDR3 spans 17 residues. CDR1 is KGHDR, CDR2 SFDVKD, per germline.

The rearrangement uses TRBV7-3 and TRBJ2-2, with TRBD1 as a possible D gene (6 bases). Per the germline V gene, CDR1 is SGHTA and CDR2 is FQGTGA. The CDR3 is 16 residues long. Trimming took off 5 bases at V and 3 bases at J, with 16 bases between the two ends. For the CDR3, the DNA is TGTGCCAGCAGCCCATCATCAGGGGACCACACCGGGGAGCTGTTTTTT. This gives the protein CASSPSSGDHTGELFF.

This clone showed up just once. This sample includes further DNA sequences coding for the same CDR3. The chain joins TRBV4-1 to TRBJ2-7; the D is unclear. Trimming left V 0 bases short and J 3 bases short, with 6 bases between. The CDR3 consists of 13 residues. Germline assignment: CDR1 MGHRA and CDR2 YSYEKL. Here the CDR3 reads CASSQERHYEQYF. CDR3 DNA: TGCGCCAGCAGCCAAGAGAGGCACTACGAGCAGTACTTC.

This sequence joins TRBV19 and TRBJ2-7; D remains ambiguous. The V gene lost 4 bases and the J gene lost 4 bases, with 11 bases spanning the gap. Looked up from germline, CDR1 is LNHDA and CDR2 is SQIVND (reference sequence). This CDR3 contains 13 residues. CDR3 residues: CASSTLSTYEQYF. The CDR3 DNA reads TGTGCCAGTAGTACCCTTTCAACTTACGAGCAGTACTTC.

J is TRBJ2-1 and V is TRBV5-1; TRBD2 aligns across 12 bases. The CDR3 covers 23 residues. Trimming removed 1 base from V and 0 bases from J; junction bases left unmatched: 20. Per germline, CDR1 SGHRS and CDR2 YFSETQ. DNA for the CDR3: TGCGCCAGCAGCTTGCCTCGTTTTCTCCCGGGACTAGCGGGTTTACCCTCCTACAATGAGCAGTTCTTC. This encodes CASSLPRFLPGLAGLPSYNEQFF.

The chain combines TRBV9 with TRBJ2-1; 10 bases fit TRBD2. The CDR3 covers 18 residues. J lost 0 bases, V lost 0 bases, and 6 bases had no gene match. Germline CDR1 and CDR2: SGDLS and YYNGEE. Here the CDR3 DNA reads TGTGCCAGCAGCGTAGTTAGCGGGAGGCCCAGCTCCTACAATGAGCAGTTCTTC. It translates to CASSVVSGRPSSYNEQFF.

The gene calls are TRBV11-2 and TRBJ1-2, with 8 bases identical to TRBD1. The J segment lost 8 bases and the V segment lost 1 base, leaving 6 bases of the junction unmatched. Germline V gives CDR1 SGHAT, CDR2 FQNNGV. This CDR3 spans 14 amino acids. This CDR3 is CASSLAGDRQGYTF. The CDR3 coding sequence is TGTGCCAGCAGCTTAGCGGGGGACAGGCAAGGCTACACCTTC.

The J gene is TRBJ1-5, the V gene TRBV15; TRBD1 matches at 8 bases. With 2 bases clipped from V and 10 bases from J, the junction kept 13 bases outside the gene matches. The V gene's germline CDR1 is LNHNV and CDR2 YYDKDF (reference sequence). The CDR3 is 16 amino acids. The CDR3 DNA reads TGTGCCACCAGCAGACTTGGACAGGGTGGTTTGTCACCCCAGCATTTT. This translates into CATSRLGQGGLSPQHF. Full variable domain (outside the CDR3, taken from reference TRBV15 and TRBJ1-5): DAMVIQNPRYQVTQFGKPVTLSCSQTLNHNVMYWYQQKSSQAPKLLFHYYDKDFNNEADTPDNFQSRRPNTSFCFLDIRSPGLGDTAMYLCATSRLGQGGLSPQHFGDGTRLSIL.

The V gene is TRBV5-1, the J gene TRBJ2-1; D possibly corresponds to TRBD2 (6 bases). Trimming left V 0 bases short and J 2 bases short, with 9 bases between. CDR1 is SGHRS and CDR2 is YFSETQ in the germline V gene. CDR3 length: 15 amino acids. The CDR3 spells CASSLESGAYNEQFF. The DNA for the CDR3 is TGCGCCAGCAGCTTGGAGTCGGGGGCCTACAATGAGCAGTTCTTC. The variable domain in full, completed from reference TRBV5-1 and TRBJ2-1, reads KAGVTQTPRYLIKTRGQQVTLSCSPISGHRSVSWYQQTPGQGLQFLFEYFSETQRNKGNFPGRFSGRQFSNSRSEMNVSTLELGDSALYLCASSLESGAYNEQFFGPGTRLTVL.

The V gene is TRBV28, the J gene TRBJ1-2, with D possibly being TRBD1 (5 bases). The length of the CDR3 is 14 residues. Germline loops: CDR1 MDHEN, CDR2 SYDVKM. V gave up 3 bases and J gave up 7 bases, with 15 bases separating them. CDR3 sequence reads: CASSFSRRGRGYTF. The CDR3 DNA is TGTGCCAGCAGTTTTTCCCGGAGGGGACGTGGCTACACCTTC.

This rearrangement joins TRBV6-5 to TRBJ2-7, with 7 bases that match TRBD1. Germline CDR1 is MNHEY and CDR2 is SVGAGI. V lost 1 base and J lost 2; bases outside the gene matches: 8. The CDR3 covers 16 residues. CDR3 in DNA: TGTGCCAGCAGTTACTTTCGACAGGGCTCCCCCTACGAGCAGTACTTC. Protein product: CASSYFRQGSPYEQYF.

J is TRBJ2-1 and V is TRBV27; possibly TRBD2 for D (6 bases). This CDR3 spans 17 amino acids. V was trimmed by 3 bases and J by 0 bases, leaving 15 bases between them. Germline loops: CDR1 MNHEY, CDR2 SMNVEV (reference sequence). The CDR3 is CASSFDREKGSYNEQFF. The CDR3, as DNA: TGTGCCAGCAGTTTTGATCGGGAGAAGGGCTCCTACAATGAGCAGTTCTTC.

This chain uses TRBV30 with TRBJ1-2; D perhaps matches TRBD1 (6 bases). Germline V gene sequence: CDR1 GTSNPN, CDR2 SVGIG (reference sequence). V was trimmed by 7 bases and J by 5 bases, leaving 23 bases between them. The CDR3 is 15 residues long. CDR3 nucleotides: TGTGCCTACTCCGGGACACCGGAAACTCTTTATGGCTACACCTTC. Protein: CAYSGTPETLYGYTF.

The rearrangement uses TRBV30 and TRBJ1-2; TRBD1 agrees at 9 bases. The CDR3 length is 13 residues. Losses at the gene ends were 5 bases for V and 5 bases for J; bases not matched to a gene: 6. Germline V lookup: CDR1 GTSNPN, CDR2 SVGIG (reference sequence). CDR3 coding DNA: TGTGCCTGGGGGGACAGGGATATTTATGGCTACACCTTC. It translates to CAWGDRDIYGYTF.

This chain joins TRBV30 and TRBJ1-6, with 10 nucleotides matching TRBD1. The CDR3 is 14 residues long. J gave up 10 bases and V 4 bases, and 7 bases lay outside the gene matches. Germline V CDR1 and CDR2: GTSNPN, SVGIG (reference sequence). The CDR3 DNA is TGTGCCTGGACTCCGGGGACAGGGGACTCACCCCTCCACTTT. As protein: CAWTPGTGDSPLHF.

The CDR3 region has the DNA TGTGCCAGCAGTTACAATACCTATAATTCACCCCTCCACTTT. Protein product: CASSYNTYNSPLHF. The gene calls are TRBV6-5 and TRBJ1-6, with no clear D. Germline V gene lookup returns CDR1 MNHEY and CDR2 SVGAGI. This CDR3 has 14 residues. Trimming took 2 bases from V and 2 from J, leaving 4 bases between them.